What follows are 27 T cell receptor beta chains derived from one specimen sequenced in a study of Tregs in tolerant kidney transplant recipients. Some clones are missing from TCRdb's copy, which holds only in-frame ones; the method was immunoSEQ multiplex PCR. The table lists 55,000 to 70,000 clones, 70% to 90% of them singletons. Sample: Tregs from blood, taken before the transplant. The receptors were gathered from a human donor who received a combined kidney and bone marrow transplant.

This sequence joins TRBV4-2 and TRBJ2-3; TRBD1 agrees at 8 bases. Germline assignment: CDR1 LGHNA and CDR2 YNFKEQ. J gave up 4 bases and V 5 bases, and 5 bases lay outside the gene matches. The CDR3 totals 14 residues. CDR3 nucleotide sequence: TGTGCCAGCAGCTACCGGACAGGGCCAGATACGCAGTATTTT. It codes for CASSYRTGPDTQYF.

This clone was observed once. The rearrangement links TRBV7-2 to TRBJ2-5; D may be TRBD1 (5 bases). V lost 3 bases, J lost 0 bases, and 5 bases lay in between. CDR1 is SGHTA, CDR2 FQGNSA, per germline. CDR3 size: 13 residues. The CDR3 spells CASSLTDQETQYF. CDR3 DNA sequence: TGTGCCAGCAGCTTGACAGACCAAGAGACCCAGTACTTC. Supplemented by reference TRBV7-2 and TRBJ2-5, the full variable domain reads GAGVSQSPSNKVTEKGKDVELRCDPISGHTALYWYRQSLGQGLEFLIYFQGNSAPDKSGLPSDRFSAERTGGSVSTLTIQRTQQEDSAVYLCASSLTDQETQYFGPGTRLLVL.

The genes are TRBV11-3 and TRBJ2-2; TRBD1 might be the D (6 bases). The CDR3 spans 14 residues. The ends were cut back, 4 bases at V and 4 bases at J, with 10 bases in the middle. Per the germline V gene, CDR1 is SGHNT and CDR2 is YENEEA. CDR3 in amino acids: CASSSTGFTGELFF. For the CDR3, the DNA is TGTGCCAGCAGCTCGACAGGTTTCACCGGGGAGCTGTTTTTT.

CDR3: CSAKGNQPQHF. As DNA, the CDR3 is TGCAGTGCTAAAGGCAATCAGCCCCAGCATTTT. J is TRBJ1-5 and V is TRBV20-1; D not resolved. Germline V CDR1 and CDR2: DFQATT, SNEGSKA (reference sequence). The CDR3 loop spans 11 amino acids. V lost 4 bases, J lost 2 bases, and 3 bases lay in between.

In this sample, this clone turned up once. The rearrangement joins TRBV6-5 to TRBJ1-3; D not certain. The CDR3 has 16 amino acids. Trimming removed 2 bases from V and 0 bases from J, with 11 bases in between. Germline V gene lookup returns CDR1 MNHEY and CDR2 SVGAGI. CDR3 DNA: TGTGCCAGCAGTTACACCCACAAGAGCTCTGGAAACACCATATATTTT. Its translation is CASSYTHKSSGNTIYF.

In this sample, this clone turned up a few times. V gene TRBV7-9 combines with J gene TRBJ1-1; weak D call: TRBD1 (6 bases). The V gene's germline CDR1 is SEHNR and CDR2 FQNEAQ (reference sequence). This CDR3 is built from 12 residues. Trimming shortened V by 5 bases and J by 7 bases, and 11 bases separated the two germline ends. CDR3 nucleotide sequence: TGTGCCAGCAGCCGGACAGCCTATGAAGCTTTCTTT. Its translation is CASSRTAYEAFF.

The rearrangement links TRBV4-3 to TRBJ1-3, with TRBD1 identical over 8 bases. The CDR3 extends over 16 amino acids. Losses at the gene ends were 3 bases for V and 4 bases for J; bases not matched to a gene: 8. The germline V gene encodes CDR1 LGHNA and CDR2 YSLEER. The CDR3 spells CASSQDREWDGNTIYF. For the CDR3, the DNA is TGCGCCAGCAGCCAGGACAGGGAATGGGACGGAAACACCATATATTTT.

The chain recombines TRBV27 with TRBJ2-7, with 7 bases matching TRBD1. The germline CDR1 and CDR2 sequences are MNHEY and SMNVEV (reference sequence). Trimming took 8 bases from V and 3 from J; bases not matched to a gene: 7. This CDR3 contains 13 residues. The CDR3 here is CASGRQGVYEQYF. The CDR3 nucleotides are TGTGCCAGCGGGCGGCAGGGGGTCTACGAGCAGTACTTC.

The chain carries TRBV6-1 and TRBJ1-1, with D unresolved. Germline V CDR1 and CDR2: MNHNS, SASEGT. The ends were cut back, 7 bases at V and 3 bases at J, with 12 bases in the middle. The length of the CDR3 is 13 residues. CDR3 sequence: CASTKDGYTEAFF. CDR3 sequence (DNA): TGTGCCAGCACCAAGGACGGATACACTGAAGCTTTCTTT.

This clone was counted between two and nine times. The V and J genes are TRBV29-1 and TRBJ1-2; 7 bases are a match to TRBD1. The CDR3 loop spans 11 amino acids. J lost 6 bases, V lost 7 bases, and 5 bases had no gene match. The germline gives CDR1 SQVTM, CDR2 ANQGSEA. The CDR3 DNA reads as TGCAGCGGAGGGGGCGGGGATGGCTACACCTTC. Amino acid sequence: CSGGGGDGYTF.

This clone was observed a few times. The chain uses TRBV5-4 and TRBJ2-5; no reliable D call. Trimming stripped 1 base from V and 2 bases from J, with 9 bases between. CDR3 size: 14 residues. Per the germline V gene, CDR1 is SGHNT and CDR2 is YYREEE (reference sequence). The CDR3 DNA sequence: TGTGCCAGCAGCTTGTCGTGGGGACAAGAGACCCAGTACTTC. It specifies CASSLSWGQETQYF.

A note on this clone: Within the sample, other DNA sequences also encode this same CDR3. V is TRBV2 and J is TRBJ2-1, with 7 bases lining up with TRBD2. Trimming took 1 base from V and 4 from J; bases not matched to a gene: 4. Germline values: CDR1 SNHLY, CDR2 FYNNEI. The length of the CDR3 is 15 residues. The CDR3 reads CASSEGGGPYNEQFF. CDR3 DNA: TGTGCCAGCAGTGAAGGGGGGGGTCCTTACAATGAGCAGTTCTTC.

This clone was picked up one time. V usage is TRBV28 and J usage is TRBJ1-2; D is unresolved. The length of the CDR3 is 12 residues. The germline V gene has CDR1 MDHEN and CDR2 SYDVKM. V was cut by 5 bases and J by 8 bases, with 12 bases left in between. CDR3 residues: CASSASTGGYTF. As DNA, the CDR3 is TGTGCCAGCAGTGCCTCCACGGGGGGCTACACCTTC.

V gene TRBV7-9 combines with J gene TRBJ2-3, with 9 positions matching TRBD2. CDR1 is SEHNR, CDR2 FQNEAQ, per germline (reference sequence). There are 16 residues in the CDR3. J gave up 2 bases and V 5 bases, and 8 bases lay outside the gene matches. CDR3 coding DNA: TGTGCCAGCAGCCCCGCGTTAGCGGGGGTCACAGATACGCAGTATTTT. Protein product: CASSPALAGVTDTQYF.

The chain employs TRBV6-5 and TRBJ2-7, with TRBD1 identical over 8 bases. The CDR3 is made up of 15 amino acids. Germline V gene sequence: CDR1 MNHEY, CDR2 SVGAGI. Trimming at V came to 2 bases and at J to 1 base, leaving 4 bases not matched to a gene. CDR3: CASSYPGQGSYEQYF. The CDR3 DNA reads as TGTGCCAGCAGTTACCCCGGACAGGGATCCTACGAGCAGTACTTC.

The chain employs TRBV6-1 and TRBJ1-2, with D perhaps matching TRBD1 (6 bases). CDR3 length equals 14 residues. Looked up from germline, CDR1 is MNHNS and CDR2 is SASEGT. V was clipped by 7 bases and J by 1 base, with 13 bases between them. The CDR3 nucleotides read TGTGCCAGCATTAACAGGGTGTATAACTATGGCTACACCTTC. Protein product: CASINRVYNYGYTF.

Only one count was recorded for this clone. The gene calls are TRBV10-1 and TRBJ2-3; no clear D. V was shortened by 0 bases and J by 0 bases, with 7 bases between the two germline ends. The CDR3 contains 15 residues. Germline assignment: CDR1 WNHNN and CDR2 SYGVQD (reference sequence). The CDR3 region is CASSESTWSTDTQYF. In nucleotides, the CDR3 is TGCGCCAGCAGTGAGTCAACTTGGAGCACAGATACGCAGTATTTT.

The V gene is TRBV28, the J gene TRBJ2-3; possibly TRBD1 or TRBD2 for D (5 bases each). The CDR3 runs 12 residues. Germline loops: CDR1 MDHEN, CDR2 SYDVKM. Trimming stripped 3 bases from V and 9 bases from J, with 10 bases between. This CDR3 reads CASSLGVRTQYF. The CDR3, as DNA: TGTGCCAGCAGTTTGGGGGTGCGGACGCAGTATTTT.

CDR3 residues: CASSLARTQETQYF. In nucleotides, the CDR3 is TGTGCCAGCAGCTTAGCGCGGACCCAAGAGACCCAGTACTTC. The J gene is TRBJ2-5, the V gene TRBV7-9; no reliable D call. Trimming pared 0 bases from V and 1 base from J, leaving 6 bases between. The CDR3 spans 14 residues. Germline lookup yields CDR1 SEHNR and CDR2 FQNEAQ (reference sequence).

The chain carries TRBV2 and TRBJ1-5, with 8 nucleotides matching TRBD1. The V gene's germline CDR1 is SNHLY and CDR2 FYNNEI. The CDR3 extends over 14 amino acids. V shed 7 bases and J 6 bases; nucleotides not matched to a gene: 8. The CDR3 nucleotides are TGTGCCAGCACCAACAGGGGGTCCCCTCAGCCCCAGCATTTT. Translation: CASTNRGSPQPQHF.

The chain employs TRBV5-1 and TRBJ2-5; 9 positions agree with TRBD2. Gene TRBJ2-7 matches the end of the DNA better, so the J call may be wrong. The CDR3 runs to 19 residues. Germline assignment: CDR1 SGHRS and CDR2 YFSETQ. This CDR3 reads CASSFRASGTNSNPYEQYF. The CDR3 region has the DNA TGCGCCAGCAGCTTCCGGGCTAGCGGGACTAATTCCAACCCCTACGAGCAGTACTTC.

The V call is TRBV5-6, the J call TRBJ2-7, with D perhaps assigned TRBD1 or TRBD2 (5 bases each). Germline V CDR1 and CDR2: SGHDT, YYEEEE. The CDR3 consists of 15 residues. The V gene lost 3 bases and the J gene lost 2 bases, with 15 bases spanning the gap. The CDR3: CASSSAGTATYEQYF. The CDR3 DNA reads TGTGCCAGCAGCTCAGCAGGGACGGCCACCTACGAGCAGTACTTC.

The chain employs TRBV9 and TRBJ1-1; the D is unclear. V lost 4 bases and J 5 bases, leaving 12 bases between the germline ends. This CDR3 comprises 13 residues. Germline loops: CDR1 SGDLS, CDR2 YYNGEE. The CDR3, as DNA: TGTGCCAGCAGCAATACCCCCCGGACTGAAGCTTTCTTT. It translates to CASSNTPRTEAFF.

The J gene is TRBJ2-1, the V gene TRBV5-1, with 7 bases fitting TRBD2. V lost 7 bases and J lost 2; bases outside the gene matches: 9. Germline CDR1 is SGHRS and CDR2 is YFSETQ. The CDR3 is made up of 15 amino acids. CDR3 bases: TGCGCCAGCCGCTACCGGGGGGTTACCTACAATGAGCAGTTCTTC. Protein product: CASRYRGVTYNEQFF.

The chain joins TRBV6-4 to TRBJ2-3; no reliable D call. V lost 0 bases to trimming and J lost 5 bases, with 9 bases between them. The CDR3 consists of 14 residues. The V gene's germline CDR1 is MRHNA and CDR2 SNTAGT. CDR3 amino acids: CASSDSPAGDTQYF. The CDR3 nucleotides read TGTGCCAGCAGTGACTCTCCCGCAGGAGATACGCAGTATTTT.

A note on this clone: A read error is likely, as this CDR3 ends without the conserved phenylalanine or tryptophan. CDR3 in amino acids: CASSHDRGGYTV. The CDR3 nucleotides read TGTGCCAGCAGCCATGACAGGGGCGGCTACACCGTC. The V and J genes are TRBV7-2 and TRBJ1-2; TRBD1 matches 8 bases. The CDR3 consists of 12 residues. Germline-derived CDR1 and CDR2 are SGHTA and FQGNSA. The V gene end was trimmed by 5 bases and the J gene end by 8 bases; junction bases not matched to a gene: 4.

In its sample, this clone was seen a few times. V gene TRBV15 combines with J gene TRBJ2-3, with 7 bases aligning to TRBD2. With 0 bases clipped from V and 0 bases from J, the junction kept 15 bases outside the gene matches. CDR1 and CDR2 from the germline V gene are LNHNV and YYDKDF (reference sequence). This CDR3 spans 20 amino acids. The CDR3, as DNA: TGTGCCACCAGCAGAGATCTGGGTGGGAGGGGCTATTCTAGCACAGATACGCAGTATTTT. Encoded protein: CATSRDLGGRGYSSTDTQYF.